The rows below give T cell receptor beta chains drawn from one sample of a study of blood T cell repertoires in COVID-19. Using immunoSEQ multiplex PCR, the repertoire was profiled, and TCRdb retains in-frame clones only, with some absent. In the table there are over 250,000 clones, around 84% of which are singletons. Specimen: peripheral blood. The receptor source for this set is a human donor with COVID-19, enrolled during active disease. The donor label of this sample is uncertain. Both conserved end residues are part of each CDR3. The order of the fields is CDR3 length, clone size, D gene, V gene, J gene, CDR3 DNA, CDR3 protein. The D gene is left open where the match is weak. Not all rows give a size; the values are once, few, many and, for expanded clones, a class.

length: 19; size: once; D: TRBD2; V: TRBV29-1; J: TRBJ2-5; DNA: TGCAGCGTTGTAGCGGGGATAAGTTTTCCTGACCCATACCAAGAGACCCAGTACTTC; CDR3: CSVVAGISFPDPYQETQYF
length: 15; size: -; D: TRBD2; V: TRBV11-1; J: TRBJ2-1; DNA: TGTGCCAGCAGTGGGCTCCGCGGGAGATACAATGAGCAGTTCTTC; CDR3: CASSGLRGRYNEQFF
length: 16; size: -; D: -; V: TRBV6-1; J: TRBJ1-2; DNA: TGTGCCAGCAGTGCCCGCGGGCAGGGGACATTCTATGGCTACACCTTC; CDR3: CASSARGQGTFYGYTF
length: 16; size: -; D: TRBD1; V: TRBV3-1/TRBV3-2; J: TRBJ1-2; DNA: TGTGCCAGCAGCCAAGAAGAGGGACAGAACAACTATGGCTACACCTTC; CDR3: CASSQEEGQNNYGYTF
length: 16; size: -; D: -; V: TRBV5-1; J: TRBJ2-1; DNA: TGCGCCAGCAGCTCTCGAGGTGGGAGTGGAGGGGTTGAGCAGTTCTTC; CDR3: CASSSRGGSGGVEQFF
length: 12; size: -; D: -; V: TRBV12-3/TRBV12-4; J: TRBJ1-1; DNA: TGTGCCAGCAGCCTGACAGGAACTGAAGCTTTCTTT; CDR3: CASSLTGTEAFF
length: 13; size: once; D: -; V: TRBV12-3/TRBV12-4; J: TRBJ1-2; DNA: TGTGCCAGCAGTTTAGGGACAGTAGGTGGCTACACCTTC; CDR3: CASSLGTVGGYTF
length: 16; size: -; D: -; V: TRBV19; J: TRBJ1-6; DNA: TGTGCCAGTATCGCCCGCGGGGGACAAATGAATTCACCCCTCCACTTT; CDR3: CASIARGGQMNSPLHF
length: 12; size: -; D: -; V: TRBV3-1/TRBV3-2; J: TRBJ2-7; DNA: TGTGCCAGCAGCCAAGCCAGACAGGCCATTTACTTC; CDR3: CASSQARQAIYF
length: 13; size: -; D: -; V: TRBV5-1; J: TRBJ2-7; DNA: TGCGCCAGCAGTGTAGGGGGTCGCCACGAGCAGTACTTC; CDR3: CASSVGGRHEQYF
length: 16; size: -; D: TRBD2; V: TRBV5-4; J: TRBJ2-2; DNA: TGTGCCAGCAGCTCACGGACTAGCGGGATGACCGGGGAGCTGTTTTTT; CDR3: CASSSRTSGMTGELFF
length: 20; size: -; D: TRBD2; V: TRBV23-1; J: TRBJ2-3; DNA: TGCGCCAGCAGTCCTAGAGGTCGGGGGGCAGGACTAGCGGCCACAGATACGCAGTATTTT; CDR3: CASSPRGRGAGLAATDTQYF
length: 14; size: -; D: -; V: TRBV15; J: TRBJ2-4; DNA: TGTGCCACCAGCAGAGGGACATCCGAAAACATTCAGTACTTC; CDR3: CATSRGTSENIQYF
length: 16; size: -; D: TRBD2; V: TRBV28; J: TRBJ2-2; DNA: TGTGCCAGCAGATTCCGCGCTAGCGGGAACACCGGGGAGCTGTTTTTT; CDR3: CASRFRASGNTGELFF
length: 14; size: -; D: TRBD1; V: TRBV20-1; J: TRBJ1-1; DNA: TGCAGTGCTAGTGGGACAGGACGGGTCACTGAAGCTTTCTTT; CDR3: CSASGTGRVTEAFF
length: 13; size: -; D: TRBD1; V: TRBV6-5; J: TRBJ2-7; DNA: TGTGCCAGCCGACGGGACAGCTCCTACGAGCAGTACTTC; CDR3: CASRRDSSYEQYF
length: 15; size: few; D: -; V: TRBV3-1/TRBV3-2; J: TRBJ2-7; DNA: TGTGCCAGCAGGAGGGGACTTGACAGCTCCTACGAGCAGTACTTC; CDR3: CASRRGLDSSYEQYF
length: 14; size: -; D: TRBD1; V: TRBV6-6; J: TRBJ2-7; DNA: TGTGCCAGCAGTCCCGGGACAGGGGTCGCCGAGCAGTACTTC; CDR3: CASSPGTGVAEQYF
length: 17; size: -; D: TRBD1; V: TRBV7-2; J: TRBJ2-7; DNA: TGTGCCAGCAGCTTTGCTACCACAGGGGTTTCGCCCTACGAGCAGTACTTC; CDR3: CASSFATTGVSPYEQYF
length: 13; size: few; D: TRBD1; V: TRBV7-3; J: TRBJ1-1; DNA: TGTGCCAGCAGCTTCGCGAACAGGGGTGAAGCTTTCTTT; CDR3: CASSFANRGEAFF
length: 15; size: -; D: TRBD1; V: TRBV7-6; J: TRBJ2-5; DNA: TGTGCCAGCAGCTTCTCCGGACAGGGTCAAGAGACCCAGTACTTC; CDR3: CASSFSGQGQETQYF
length: 11; size: -; D: -; V: TRBV28; J: TRBJ1-2; DNA: TGTGCCACCGAAGGGGACTATGGCTACACCTTC; CDR3: CATEGDYGYTF
length: 15; size: few; D: -; V: TRBV19; J: TRBJ1-5; DNA: TGTGCCAGTAGTATAGGGACGGGGGGAATGGAGCCCCAGCATTTT; CDR3: CASSIGTGGMEPQHF
length: 15; size: -; D: -; V: TRBV7-2; J: TRBJ2-1; DNA: TGTGCCAGCAGATCACAGGGCAGCTCCTACAATGAGCAGTTCTTC; CDR3: CASRSQGSSYNEQFF
length: 15; size: -; D: TRBD2; V: TRBV5-1; J: TRBJ2-5; DNA: TGCGCCAGCAGACGACTAGCGGGAACCCAAGAGACCCAGTACTTC; CDR3: CASRRLAGTQETQYF
length: 15; size: many; D: TRBD1; V: TRBV4-2; J: TRBJ1-5; DNA: TGTGCCAGCAGCCAAGATTCAGGGGGCCATCAGCCCCAGCATTTT; CDR3: CASSQDSGGHQPQHF
length: 14; size: -; D: -; V: TRBV11-2; J: TRBJ2-2; DNA: TGTGCCAGCAGCTTGACTAGGAACACCGGGGAGCTGTTTTTT; CDR3: CASSLTRNTGELFF
length: 13; size: -; D: -; V: TRBV4-1; J: TRBJ2-1; DNA: TGCGCCAGCAGCCAAGATAGGGGATCTATCGAGTTCTTC; CDR3: CASSQDRGSIEFF
length: 13; size: -; D: TRBD1; V: TRBV11-2; J: TRBJ2-7; DNA: TGTGCCAGCAGCGCGGACAGGGACTACGAGCAGTACTTC; CDR3: CASSADRDYEQYF
length: 11; size: -; D: -; V: TRBV7-8; J: TRBJ2-5; DNA: TGTGCCAGCAGCCCCCTGGAGACCCAGTACTTC; CDR3: CASSPLETQYF
length: 18; size: -; D: TRBD2; V: TRBV4-1; J: TRBJ2-7; DNA: TGCGCCAGCAGCCAAGGCCCCGGGACTAGCGGGATCCTTTACGAGCAGTACTTC; CDR3: CASSQGPGTSGILYEQYF
length: 14; size: few; D: -; V: TRBV3-1/TRBV3-2; J: TRBJ2-7; DNA: TGTGCCAGCAGCCACTCTAGTCGCGCATACGAGCAGTACTTC; CDR3: CASSHSSRAYEQYF
length: 15; size: -; D: TRBD2; V: TRBV28; J: TRBJ2-7; DNA: TGTGCCAGCAGTTTATGGGGAGGGAGCTCCTACGAGCAGTACTTC; CDR3: CASSLWGGSSYEQYF
length: 15; size: -; D: TRBD1; V: TRBV30; J: TRBJ1-3; DNA: TGTGCCTGGAGTCGACAGGGGGTAACTGGAAACACCATATATTTT; CDR3: CAWSRQGVTGNTIYF
length: 13; size: -; D: -; V: TRBV12-3/TRBV12-4; J: TRBJ2-7; DNA: TGTGCCAGCAGTCTCAACCAGGGGCTCGAGCAGTACTTC; CDR3: CASSLNQGLEQYF
length: 14; size: -; D: TRBD1; V: TRBV30; J: TRBJ2-7; DNA: TGTGCCTGGAGTGTAGGACAGGGGGGCTACGAGCAGTACTTC; CDR3: CAWSVGQGGYEQYF
length: 15; size: -; D: TRBD1; V: TRBV7-2; J: TRBJ2-7; DNA: TGTGCCAGCAGCTTAGTTGGGACAGGGGAGTACGAGCAGTACTTC; CDR3: CASSLVGTGEYEQYF
length: 13; size: once; D: -; V: TRBV12-3/TRBV12-4; J: TRBJ2-5; DNA: TGTGCCAGCAGCCGGGGAAACCCGGAGACCCAGTACTTC; CDR3: CASSRGNPETQYF
length: 16; size: -; D: TRBD1; V: TRBV28; J: TRBJ2-5; DNA: TGTGCCAGCAGTTCGGGACAGGCCCTATTCCAAGAGACCCAGTACTTC; CDR3: CASSSGQALFQETQYF
length: 15; size: -; D: TRBD1; V: TRBV30; J: TRBJ1-5; DNA: TGTGCCTGGAGCGGACAGGGGGCATTGGGTCAGCCCCAGCATTTT; CDR3: CAWSGQGALGQPQHF
length: 13; size: once; D: -; V: TRBV20-1; J: TRBJ1-6; DNA: TGCAGTGCTAGTCCGGAGACCTTTTCACCCCTCCACTTT; CDR3: CSASPETFSPLHF
length: 12; size: -; D: -; V: TRBV12-3/TRBV12-4; J: TRBJ2-1; DNA: TGTGCCAGCAGTGTCCAGGGCAATGAGCAGTTCTTC; CDR3: CASSVQGNEQFF
length: 15; size: once; D: TRBD2; V: TRBV19; J: TRBJ2-1; DNA: TGTGCCAGTAGTATAGGTCTAGCGGGATACGGTGAGCAGTTCTTC; CDR3: CASSIGLAGYGEQFF
length: 15; size: -; D: -; V: TRBV19; J: TRBJ2-7; DNA: TGTGCCAGTAGTACGGGGGTGACGGTTTCCTACGAGCAGTACTTC; CDR3: CASSTGVTVSYEQYF
length: 15; size: -; D: -; V: TRBV10-3; J: TRBJ1-1; DNA: TGTGCCATCAGGGGCACAAACCTCATGAACACTGAAGCTTTCTTT; CDR3: CAIRGTNLMNTEAFF
length: 14; size: -; D: TRBD1; V: TRBV5-1; J: TRBJ2-7; DNA: TGCGCCAGCAGCTTAAGACAGGGCTCCTACGAGCAGTACTTC; CDR3: CASSLRQGSYEQYF
length: 15; size: -; D: -; V: TRBV23-1; J: TRBJ2-3; DNA: TGCGCCAGCAGTCAATCGAGGCAGCGGACAGATACGCAGTATTTT; CDR3: CASSQSRQRTDTQYF
length: 14; size: -; D: TRBD1; V: TRBV4-1; J: TRBJ1-2; DNA: TGCGCCAGCAGCCAAGGGACAGGGACCAAGGGCTACACCTTC; CDR3: CASSQGTGTKGYTF
length: 14; size: -; D: -; V: TRBV28; J: TRBJ2-7; DNA: TGTGCCAGCAGGAACAGGGGGGGATTTTACGAGCAGTACTTC; CDR3: CASRNRGGFYEQYF
length: 13; size: -; D: -; V: TRBV30; J: TRBJ1-6; DNA: TGTGCCTGGGATCGAGGGGAGGGTTCACCCCTCCACTTT; CDR3: CAWDRGEGSPLHF
length: 16; size: -; D: -; V: TRBV5-1; J: TRBJ1-3; DNA: TGCGCCAGCAGCTTGGGGCAGGGATCGGATGGAAACACCATATATTTT; CDR3: CASSLGQGSDGNTIYF
length: 18; size: -; D: TRBD1; V: TRBV7-3; J: TRBJ2-6; DNA: TGTGCCAGCAGTCTTGCGCCAAACAGGGGTGCTGGGGCCAACGTCCTGACTTTC; CDR3: CASSLAPNRGAGANVLTF
length: 19; size: -; D: -; V: TRBV11-2; J: TRBJ2-3; DNA: TGTGCCAGCAGCTTAGATCTTGGGCTGGGGGGGCTTAGGACAGATACGCAGTATTTT; CDR3: CASSLDLGLGGLRTDTQYF
length: 17; size: -; D: -; V: TRBV28; J: TRBJ1-3; DNA: TGTGCCAGCAGTTCAAGACTTAAACGCTTCTCTGGAAACACCATATATTTT; CDR3: CASSSRLKRFSGNTIYF
length: 14; size: -; D: -; V: TRBV7-8; J: TRBJ2-5; DNA: TGTGCCAGCAGCTTAGGCAGGGGTAGGGAGACCCAGTACTTC; CDR3: CASSLGRGRETQYF
length: 15; size: -; D: -; V: TRBV11-2; J: TRBJ2-1; DNA: TGTGCCAGCAGCCTTGAGGGACAAGCCTACAATGAGCAGTTCTTC; CDR3: CASSLEGQAYNEQFF
length: 14; size: -; D: -; V: TRBV2; J: TRBJ2-2; DNA: TGTGCCAGCAGTGAAGGACAGAACACCGGGGAGCTGTTTTTT; CDR3: CASSEGQNTGELFF
length: 11; size: -; D: -; V: TRBV6-5; J: TRBJ1-2; DNA: TGTGCCAGCAGTTCGGGGGATGGCTACACCTTC; CDR3: CASSSGDGYTF
length: 15; size: few; D: TRBD2; V: TRBV28; J: TRBJ2-5; DNA: TGTGCCAGCAGCCCCAGACTAGCGGGAGCAGAGACCCAGTACTTC; CDR3: CASSPRLAGAETQYF